This TCR beta chain was recorded in a study of cytomegalovirus exposure and HLA in healthy donors. Findings and caveats of the study: A later analysis found common viral pathogens apparently linked to several of the most significant clusters. Reportedly, cytomegalovirus status was diagnosed with high sensitivity and specificity. After further analysis at a later stage, 17,000 or so TCR beta sequences were associated with HLA alleles at 0.05 false discovery rate.

Turning to this clone: Antigen specificity is unknown.

V was pared by 2 bases and J by 1 base, with 8 bases between. This CDR3 contains 14 residues. Germline V gives CDR1 KGHSH, CDR2 LQKENI. Nominally healthy donors provided the samples, though records likely missed some immune exposures. PCR primers comprised 60 Vbeta and 13 Jbeta primers. TCRdb's copy holds only in-frame clones and misses some; the assay was immunoSEQ multiplex PCR. The sample has 75,000 to 95,000 clones, 80% to 90% seen once. This TCR was recovered from a woman between 18 and 29 years old in good health and CMV-seropositive. The gene calls are TRBV18 and TRBJ1-1; D gene unclear. Sequencing input: PBMCs. CDR3 sequence (DNA): TGTGCCAGCTCACCAAGTCGGGGGAACACTGAAGCTTTCTTT. Its protein product is CASSPSRGNTEAFF.